The next 28 T cell receptor beta chains were all read from a single sample in a study of T cell repertoires in cytomegalovirus infection. TCRdb fed the reads into MiXCR, producing one record per CDR3 protein. The sample lists 650,000 to 900,000 distinct CDR3 sequences, 25% to 30% seen once, with about an eighth in the top ten. Their target antigens are unknown. The material sequenced was cultured CD8+ T cells from PBMCs, taken from culture after CMV antigen stimulation. These receptors came from a human donor in good health (CMV status not recorded). Some clones in this sample may be carry-over from other donors' samples.

This clonotype was seen more than once but under ten times. The J gene is TRBJ2-7, the V gene TRBV12-3 or TRBV12-4; TRBD1 matches 7 bases. With 5 bases clipped from V and 5 bases from J, the junction kept 6 bases outside the gene matches. The CDR3 has 13 residues. The CDR3 DNA is TGTGCCAGCAGTCCCCGACAGGGAAACGAGCAGTACTTC. It encodes CASSPRQGNEQYF.

At least ten counts were recorded for this clonotype. V and J are TRBV7-8 and TRBJ1-3; D is perhaps TRBD1 (5 bases). The CDR3 is 14 residues long. Trimming removed 5 bases at V and 3 bases at J, with 11 bases between. Germline assignment: CDR1 SGHVS and CDR2 FQNEAQ. In DNA, the CDR3 is TGTGCCAGCAGCCTATCAGGGCGTGGAAACACCATATATTTT. Translation gives CASSLSGRGNTIYF.

This clonotype appeared many times. The J gene is TRBJ2-1, the V gene TRBV6-2 or TRBV6-3; TRBD2 matches at 9 bases. V gave up 6 bases and J gave up 5 bases; unmatched junction bases: 8. Germline values: CDR1 MNHEY, CDR2 SVGEGT. CDR3 length: 15 amino acids. The CDR3 nucleotides read TGTGCCAGCAGCCTTAGCGGGGGATTGCACAATGAGCAGTTCTTC. Its translation: CASSLSGGLHNEQFF.

V gene TRBV7-9 combines with J gene TRBJ1-2; a weak D match, TRBD1 (5 bases). The CDR3 length is 14 residues. Germline lookup yields CDR1 SEHNR and CDR2 FQNEAQ (reference sequence). The germline V and J ends were trimmed by 8 bases and 6 bases, with 19 bases remaining between them. The DNA of the CDR3 is TGTGCCAGCTGGGGGGTCGGAGGGGTGAATGGCTACACCTTC. Its protein is CASWGVGGVNGYTF.

This clonotype showed up just a few times. The chain uses TRBV9 and TRBJ1-3, with D perhaps TRBD1 (6 bases). The length of the CDR3 is 14 residues. With 3 bases removed from V and 0 bases from J, the gap between germline ends came to 7 bases. The germline gives CDR1 SGDLS, CDR2 YYNGEE. The CDR3 region is CASSAQGSGNTIYF. In nucleotides, the CDR3 is TGTGCCAGCAGCGCACAGGGCTCTGGAAACACCATATATTTT.

The rearrangement uses TRBV27 and TRBJ2-5, with 12 bases that match TRBD2. The CDR3 is made up of 16 amino acids. Germline V gene sequence: CDR1 MNHEY, CDR2 SMNVEV (reference sequence). V shed 4 bases, J shed 4 bases, and the junction held 7 bases outside the gene matches. CDR3 nucleotides: TGTGCCAGCAGTTCCCTAGCGGGGGGGCCTAGAGAGACCCAGTACTTC. The encoded protein is CASSSLAGGPRETQYF.

This clonotype was seen ten or more times. This sequence joins TRBV7-8 and TRBJ2-1; D is unclear. The CDR3 is 14 residues long. Germline V CDR1 and CDR2: SGHVS, FQNEAQ. Trimming removed 4 bases at V and 4 bases at J, with 11 bases between. CDR3 amino acids: CASSSTDGYNEQFF. DNA for the CDR3: TGTGCCAGCAGCTCGACGGACGGTTACAATGAGCAGTTCTTC.

The V gene is TRBV19, the J gene TRBJ2-1; 10 bases map to TRBD2. This CDR3 contains 15 residues. From germline, CDR1 is LNHDA and CDR2 SQIVND (reference sequence). Losses at the gene ends were 2 bases for V and 6 bases for J; bases not matched to a gene: 4. The CDR3 region is CASSIISGGANEQFF. CDR3 DNA: TGTGCCAGTAGTATAATCAGCGGGGGGGCCAATGAGCAGTTCTTC.

This chain joins TRBV27 and TRBJ2-5, with TRBD1 matching over 7 bases. The V segment lost 6 bases and the J segment 4 bases; nucleotides outside the gene matches: 8. Germline CDR1 and CDR2: MNHEY and SMNVEV (reference sequence). The CDR3 totals 14 residues. As DNA, the CDR3 is TGTGCCAGCAGAGGGGACGAGGGGGCAGAGACCCAGTACTTC. Amino acids: CASRGDEGAETQYF.

This clonotype has just a few counts. This sequence joins TRBV6-1 and TRBJ2-7; no reliable D call. V shed 2 bases and J shed 0 bases, with 8 bases lying between them. Germline loops: CDR1 MNHNS, CDR2 SASEGT. The length of the CDR3 is 14 residues. The CDR3 DNA is TGTGCCAGCAGTGAATTTGGCAACTCCTACGAGCAGTACGTC. It is translated as CASSEFGNSYEQYV.

This clonotype was seen more than once but under ten times. V and J are TRBV4-3 and TRBJ2-2; 8 bases fit TRBD2. The V gene end was trimmed by 8 bases and the J gene end by 1 base; junction bases not matched to a gene: 12. From germline, CDR1 is LGHNA and CDR2 YSLEER. CDR3 length equals 17 residues. The DNA of the CDR3 is TGCGCCAGCCTTCTCCATTACGGGGGGGAGAACACCGGGGAGCTGTTTTTT. It codes for CASLLHYGGENTGELFF.

The sample holds a few counts of this clonotype. J is TRBJ2-5 and V is TRBV6-5; a possible D gene is TRBD1 (6 bases). Trimming took off 2 bases at V and 10 bases at J, with 23 bases between the two ends. From germline, CDR1 is MNHEY and CDR2 SVGAGI. This CDR3 region has 16 residues. The CDR3 sequence: CASSYTTGTPPRDQYF. For the CDR3, the DNA is TGTGCCAGCAGTTACACCACCGGGACACCACCTCGAGACCAGTACTTC.

J is TRBJ1-6 and V is TRBV12-3 or TRBV12-4; D perhaps matches TRBD1 (6 bases). CDR3 length: 14 amino acids. Trimming took 3 bases from V and 10 from J, leaving 13 bases between them. CDR3 loop: CASSFRGGSSPLHF. CDR3 DNA sequence: TGTGCCAGCAGTTTTAGGGGGGGTAGCTCACCCCTCCACTTT.

This clonotype has just a few counts. The chain has TRBV7-6 and TRBJ2-3; D is unresolved. V shed 1 base and J shed 3 bases, with 14 bases lying between them. The germline V gene has CDR1 SGHVS and CDR2 FNYEAQ. The CDR3 has 16 residues. CDR3 nucleotide sequence: TGTGCCAGCAGCTTAGAGGCCGGGCCTCGGACAGATACGCAGTATTTT. Protein: CASSLEAGPRTDTQYF. The full variable domain, rest sourced from reference TRBV7-6 and TRBJ2-3, is GAGVSQSPRYKVTKRGQDVALRCDPISGHVSLYWYRQALGQGPEFLTYFNYEAQQDKSGLPNDRFSAERPEGSISTLTIQRTEQRDSAMYRCASSLEAGPRTDTQYFGPGTRLTVL.

Many counts were recorded for this clonotype. The chain is built from TRBV6-5 and TRBJ2-2; D perhaps matches TRBD1 (6 bases). CDR1 and CDR2 from the germline V gene are MNHEY and SVGAGI. With 2 bases removed from V and 2 bases from J, the gap between germline ends came to 15 bases. The CDR3 is made up of 17 amino acids. The CDR3 protein is CASSYPDRSSNTGELFF. As DNA, the CDR3 is TGTGCCAGCAGTTACCCCGACAGGTCCTCTAACACCGGGGAGCTGTTTTTT.

This clonotype was seen a few times. The chain carries TRBV6-2 or TRBV6-3 and TRBJ2-1, with unresolved D. Between the trimmed V and J ends, which lost 6 bases and 0 bases, there was a span of 15 bases. Germline V gives CDR1 MNHEY, CDR2 SVGEGT. This CDR3 region has 16 residues. The CDR3 protein is CASSQEHLSSYNEQFF. The CDR3 bases are TGTGCCAGCAGCCAGGAACACCTGAGCTCCTACAATGAGCAGTTCTTC.

This clonotype was found a few times. The rearrangement joins TRBV4-2 to TRBJ1-5, with D possibly being TRBD1 (5 bases). The CDR3 has 15 amino acids. The V gene lost 3 bases and the J gene lost 2 bases, with 11 bases spanning the gap. The V gene's germline CDR1 is LGHNA and CDR2 YNFKEQ. The CDR3 DNA reads TGTGCCAGCAGCCAGGTCACAGGCGGCAATCAGCCCCAGCATTTT. Protein product: CASSQVTGGNQPQHF.

The V gene is TRBV4-1, the J gene TRBJ1-6; D not resolved. Between the trimmed V and J ends, which lost 0 bases and 10 bases, there was a span of 7 bases. The CDR3 totals 13 residues. Germline CDR1 is MGHRA and CDR2 is YSYEKL. CDR3 sequence: CASSQDAGSPLHF. The CDR3 bases are TGCGCCAGCAGCCAAGATGCGGGATCACCCCTCCACTTT.

This clonotype showed up many times. The chain combines TRBV7-9 with TRBJ1-2, with TRBD1 matching 9 bases. The CDR3 is made up of 14 amino acids. The germline V gene encodes CDR1 SEHNR and CDR2 FQNEAQ (reference sequence). Germline trimming cut 5 bases from V and 5 bases from J; bases unmatched to any gene: 6. CDR3 sequence: CASSPDRGDYGYTF. In DNA form, the CDR3 reads TGTGCCAGCAGCCCCGACAGGGGGGATTATGGCTACACCTTC.

The V gene is TRBV7-6, the J gene TRBJ2-7; a possible D gene is TRBD1 (6 bases). This CDR3 is built from 14 residues. V was cut by 8 bases and J by 4 bases, with 18 bases left in between. The V gene's germline CDR1 is SGHVS and CDR2 FNYEAQ. The CDR3 DNA is TGTGCCAGCGCCGCCCACCGGACAGCTTACGAGCAGTACGTC. This sequence encodes CASAAHRTAYEQYV.

The gene calls are TRBV15 and TRBJ1-1; a possible D gene is TRBD1 (6 bases). Germline CDR1 reads LNHNV; CDR2 reads YYDKDF (reference sequence). V lost 5 bases to trimming and J lost 4 bases, with 11 bases between them. The CDR3 totals 13 residues. DNA of the CDR3: TGTGCCACCAGCTTAGGGGGTCCCACTGAAGCTTTCTTT. It encodes CATSLGGPTEAFF.

The CDR3 region is CASSQAEGGEQFF. CDR3 DNA: TGCGCCAGCAGCCAAGCGGAGGGGGGTGAGCAGTTCTTC. V gene TRBV4-1 combines with J gene TRBJ2-1, with D tentatively TRBD1 or TRBD2 (6 bases each). The CDR3 is 13 amino acids. Trimming cost V 1 base and J 9 bases, with 10 bases left between them. In germline, CDR1 is MGHRA, CDR2 YSYEKL.

The CDR3 reads CSAEGPGQGSSGANVLTF. The CDR3 region has the DNA TGCAGTGCTGAGGGACCGGGACAGGGTTCTTCTGGGGCCAACGTCCTGACTTTC. The chain recombines TRBV20-1 with TRBJ2-6; TRBD1 matches at 9 bases. J lost 1 base, V lost 5 bases, and 12 bases had no gene match. Per the germline V gene, CDR1 is DFQATT and CDR2 is SNEGSKA (reference sequence). This CDR3 has 18 residues.

The rearrangement uses TRBV15 and TRBJ2-4; possible D gene TRBD1, 6 bases. The V and J ends lost 3 bases and 6 bases respectively, with 15 bases between them. The CDR3 length is 15 residues. Germline CDR1 and CDR2: LNHNV and YYDKDF (reference sequence). The CDR3 spells CATSRDILGGNIQYF. CDR3 DNA sequence: TGTGCCACCAGCAGGGACATCTTAGGGGGAAACATTCAGTACTTC.

This chain links TRBV20-1 with TRBJ2-7; 11 nucleotides match TRBD2. The CDR3 sequence is 13 residues long. The germline gives CDR1 DFQATT, CDR2 SNEGSKA (reference sequence). Trimming took 3 bases from V and 7 from J; bases not matched to a gene: 5. The CDR3 DNA sequence: TGCAGTGCTAGGCCGGGACTAGCGGAAGAGCAGTACGTC. The encoded protein is CSARPGLAEEQYV.

The chain has TRBV24-1 and TRBJ2-7; 7 bases agree with TRBD1. CDR1 and CDR2 from the germline V gene are KGHDR and SFDVKD. V gave up 3 bases and J gave up 7 bases; unmatched junction bases: 2. The CDR3 extends over 12 amino acids. The CDR3 region has the DNA TGTGCCACCAGTGATACAGGGGTTGAGCAGTACTTC. Protein sequence: CATSDTGVEQYF.

V gene TRBV7-2 combines with J gene TRBJ2-1; TRBD2 is a possible D gene (6 bases). The CDR3 contains 13 residues. Germline V CDR1 and CDR2: SGHTA, FQGNSA. V was cut by 10 bases and J by 4 bases, with 14 bases left in between. CDR3 in DNA: TGTGCCACCCTGTCCCGGGGGTACAATGAGCAGTTCTTC. It yields the protein CATLSRGYNEQFF.

V and J are TRBV7-9 and TRBJ2-4, with D perhaps being TRBD1 or TRBD2 (5 bases each). The CDR3 covers 16 residues. Trimming removed 4 bases at V and 4 bases at J, with 17 bases between. The germline V gene encodes CDR1 SEHNR and CDR2 FQNEAQ (reference sequence). CDR3 sequence: CASSSPRDGTKNIQYF. The CDR3 bases are TGTGCCAGCAGCTCCCCCCGGGACGGTACGAAAAACATTCAGTACTTC.